These 9 T cell receptor beta chains came from one sample sequenced in a study of control samples from healthy donors and cancer patients. Produced via immunoSEQ multiplex PCR; TCRdb's table is partial and in-frame only. The data show around 120,000 clones, 93% seen once. The sample taken for sequencing was blood. These receptors originate from a young man in good health.

Concerning this clone: This sample also contains other DNA sequences that code for the same CDR3. This chain uses TRBV3-1 (or the pseudogene TRBV3-2) with TRBJ2-7; a weak D match, TRBD1 (7 bases). Trimming took 0 bases from V and 4 from J, leaving 13 bases between them. The V gene's germline CDR1 is LGHDT and CDR2 YNNKEL (reference sequence). The CDR3 has 15 residues. The CDR3 bases are TGTGCCAGCAGCCAAGATCCAGGGGGGAGTTACGAGCAGTACTTC. Amino acid sequence: CASSQDPGGSYEQYF.

This chain joins TRBV14 and TRBJ1-3, with D hard to call. The V and J ends lost 4 bases and 2 bases respectively, with 3 bases between them. There are 12 residues in the CDR3. Germline V CDR1 and CDR2: SGHDN, FVKESK. CDR3 coding DNA: TGTGCCAGCAGCCGAACTGGAAACACCATATATTTT. Its protein is CASSRTGNTIYF.

V usage is TRBV5-5 and J usage is TRBJ1-1; perhaps TRBD1 as D (6 bases). This CDR3 has 15 amino acids. Germline CDR1 SGHKS, CDR2 YYEKEE (reference sequence). Trimming left V 2 bases short and J 5 bases short, with 16 bases between. Here the CDR3 reads CASSLKQGGGTEAFF. CDR3 DNA: TGTGCCAGCAGCTTAAAACAGGGTGGGGGTACTGAAGCTTTCTTT.

The chain is built from TRBV3-1 (or the pseudogene TRBV3-2) and TRBJ1-4; unclear D gene. The germline CDR1 and CDR2 sequences are LGHDT and YNNKEL (reference sequence). The CDR3 has 11 amino acids. The ends were cut back, 9 bases at V and 8 bases at J, with 10 bases in the middle. The CDR3 loop is CASLEGEKLFF. Here the CDR3 DNA reads TGTGCCAGTCTCGAGGGAGAAAAACTGTTTTTT.

This clone was seen just once. V and J are TRBV6-5 and TRBJ2-5; D may be TRBD2 (6 bases). Germline V CDR1 and CDR2: MNHEY, SVGAGI. The CDR3 spans 12 residues. Trimming stripped 8 bases from V and 0 bases from J, with 7 bases between. The CDR3 DNA is TGTGCCAGCGGGGGGTACCAAGAGACCCAGTACTTC. It translates to CASGGYQETQYF.

The chain employs TRBV10-1 and TRBJ1-5; TRBD1 is a possible D gene (5 bases). Germline V gives CDR1 WNHNN, CDR2 SYGVQD (reference sequence). V lost 3 bases to trimming and J lost 4 bases, with 22 bases between them. The CDR3 spans 18 residues. The CDR3 DNA is TGCGCCAGCAGTGAAGCAGGGTGGTCCGGGGGTATTAATCAGCCCCAGCATTTT. This gives the protein CASSEAGWSGGINQPQHF.

This chain uses TRBV5-1 with TRBJ2-3, with 9 bases identical to TRBD2. CDR3 length: 17 residues. Germline assignment: CDR1 SGHRS and CDR2 YFSETQ. V trimming: 0 bases; J trimming: 4 bases; junction bases outside the gene matches: 9. CDR3 in amino acids: CASSLAVLAGDSDTQYF. CDR3 coding DNA: TGCGCCAGCAGCTTGGCGGTGTTAGCGGGGGACTCAGATACGCAGTATTTT.

V gene TRBV7-6 combines with J gene TRBJ1-1; no clear D gene. CDR1 is SGHVS, CDR2 FNYEAQ, per germline. V lost 0 bases to trimming and J lost 1 base, with 9 bases between them. The CDR3 consists of 15 residues. The CDR3 spells CASSLAEGGNTEAFF. Written as DNA, the CDR3 is TGTGCCAGCAGCTTAGCTGAGGGAGGGAACACTGAAGCTTTCTTT.

This CDR3 reads CASSLVSGGPMGAKNIQYF. The CDR3 bases are TGCGCCAGCAGCTTGGTTAGCGGGGGCCCCATGGGAGCCAAAAACATTCAGTACTTC. The chain recombines TRBV5-1 with TRBJ2-4; 9 nucleotides match TRBD2. The CDR3 covers 19 residues. V was pared by 0 bases and J by 0 bases, with 10 bases of the junction left unmatched. From germline, CDR1 is SGHRS and CDR2 YFSETQ.